One sample yielded the 24 T cell receptor beta chains listed below, sequenced in a study of blood T cell repertoires in COVID-19 (TCRdb year 2020). Library method: the immunoSEQ multiplex PCR assay. Sourced from immuneACCESS, this table was stored by TCRdb with only in-frame sequences that have V and J called. A share of the clones is absent; for the studies checked, an unresolved V gene accounts for under half, and the remainder has no known explanation. The sample has around 230,000 clones on record, over 75% of them singletons. Around a tenth of the sample goes to the ten largest clones. The material sequenced was peripheral blood. These receptors were taken from a man aged 50 to 59 with COVID-19, enrolled during active disease.

The chain has TRBV18 and TRBJ2-5; D perhaps matches TRBD1 (6 bases). CDR1 KGHSH and CDR2 LQKENI come from the germline V gene. The CDR3 is 15 residues long. V lost 3 bases and J 5 bases, leaving 16 bases between the germline ends. The CDR3 is CASSPIFGQPETQYF. DNA for the CDR3: TGTGCCAGCTCACCCATTTTCGGACAGCCGGAGACCCAGTACTTC.

V and J are TRBV6-5 and TRBJ2-5; 9 nucleotides line up with TRBD1. The J segment lost 5 bases and the V segment lost 5 bases, leaving 3 bases of the junction unmatched. Germline V CDR1 and CDR2: MNHEY, SVGAGI. The CDR3 contains 13 residues. The CDR3 region has the DNA TGTGCCAGCAGTAACAGGGGGCGGGAGACCCAGTACTTC. As protein: CASSNRGRETQYF.

The chain is built from TRBV7-8 and TRBJ1-4; tentative D call: TRBD1 (5 bases). This CDR3 is built from 14 residues. Trimming removed 5 bases from V and 3 bases from J, with 10 bases in between. Germline CDR1 and CDR2: SGHVS and FQNEAQ. The CDR3 coding sequence is TGTGCCAGCAGCAGGGGTAATTCTAATGAAAAACTGTTTTTT. It encodes CASSRGNSNEKLFF.

This clone was detected once. Different DNA sequences within this sample yield the same CDR3. The J gene is TRBJ1-1, the V gene TRBV30, with D tentatively TRBD1 (5 bases). There are 13 residues in the CDR3. The germline V gene has CDR1 GTSNPN and CDR2 SVGIG (reference sequence). V dropped 1 base and J dropped 4 bases, with 10 bases sitting between them. The CDR3 loop reads CAWSGGGGTEAFF. The DNA of the CDR3 is TGTGCCTGGAGTGGTGGGGGGGGCACTGAAGCTTTCTTT.

The rearrangement uses TRBV14 and TRBJ2-1; D is unresolved. Trimming stripped 1 base from V and 9 bases from J, with 10 bases between. CDR1 is SGHDN and CDR2 is FVKESK in the germline V gene. The CDR3 extends over 13 amino acids. CDR3: CASSQVPTTEQFF. The CDR3 DNA reads as TGTGCCAGCAGCCAAGTGCCTACTACTGAGCAGTTCTTC.

This chain links TRBV18 with TRBJ1-6; D is perhaps TRBD1 (6 bases). Trimming shortened V by 6 bases and J by 6 bases, and 12 bases separated the two germline ends. The V gene's germline CDR1 is KGHSH and CDR2 LQKENI. CDR3 size: 14 residues. CDR3 DNA sequence: TGTGCCAGCTCGGGTACGGACAGTAATTCACCCCTCCACTTT. It is translated as CASSGTDSNSPLHF.

CDR3 nucleotide sequence: TGTGCCAGCAGTACCAGGGGGCTGAGCTCTGGAAACACCATATATTTT. Encoded protein: CASSTRGLSSGNTIYF. The V gene is TRBV28, the J gene TRBJ1-3, with TRBD1 identical over 8 bases. V shed 5 bases, J shed 0 bases, and the junction held 6 bases outside the gene matches. The CDR3 loop spans 16 amino acids. The germline CDR1 and CDR2 sequences are MDHEN and SYDVKM.

This clone has a handful of counts. The chain couples TRBV14 to TRBJ2-3; TRBD1 is a possible D gene (5 bases). This CDR3 spans 16 amino acids. Per germline, CDR1 SGHDN and CDR2 FVKESK. The germline V and J ends were trimmed by 4 bases and 2 bases, with 16 bases remaining between them. The CDR3 bases are TGTGCCAGCAGCCTTAGACAGTCCTCACTCACAGATACGCAGTATTTT. Translation: CASSLRQSSLTDTQYF.

V and J are TRBV7-2 and TRBJ2-1; 12 bases match TRBD2. Per the germline V gene, CDR1 is SGHTA and CDR2 is FQGNSA. The junction had 13 bases not matched to a gene; V was cut back by 2 bases and J by 8 bases. This CDR3 region has 18 residues. The CDR3 coding sequence is TGTGCCAGCAGCTTAACGCTGGGGGGGGGACTAGCGGGCCATGAGCAGTTCTTC. Translating it yields CASSLTLGGGLAGHEQFF. Supplemented by reference TRBV7-2 and TRBJ2-1, the full variable domain reads GAGVSQSPSNKVTEKGKDVELRCDPISGHTALYWYRQSLGQGLEFLIYFQGNSAPDKSGLPSDRFSAERTGGSVSTLTIQRTQQEDSAVYLCASSLTLGGGLAGHEQFFGPGTRLTVL.

This clone was seen only a few times. The chain recombines TRBV20-1 with TRBJ1-6; D gene ambiguous. CDR1 DFQATT and CDR2 SNEGSKA come from the germline V gene (reference sequence). The CDR3 spans 14 residues. The germline V and J ends were trimmed by 3 bases and 7 bases, with 13 bases remaining between them. CDR3 amino acids: CSASLLVKNSPLHF. CDR3 bases: TGCAGTGCTAGTCTACTGGTAAAAAATTCACCCCTCCACTTT.

This clone was seen once. The V gene is TRBV18, the J gene TRBJ2-5; D is possibly TRBD2 (5 bases). The CDR3 loop spans 13 amino acids. CDR1 is KGHSH and CDR2 is LQKENI in the germline V gene. V was clipped by 2 bases and J by 5 bases, with 9 bases between them. The CDR3 sequence is CASSPGLGETQYF. CDR3 nucleotides: TGTGCCAGCTCACCAGGACTGGGGGAGACCCAGTACTTC. The entire variable domain, with the rest obtained from reference TRBV18 and TRBJ2-5, is as follows: NAGVMQNPRHLVRRRGQEARLRCSPMKGHSHVYWYRQLPEEGLKFMVYLQKENIIDESGMPKERFSAEFPKEGPSILRIQQVVRGDSAAYFCASSPGLGETQYFGPGTRLLVL.

This clone was seen a single time. V is TRBV7-3 and J is TRBJ1-1; the match to TRBD1 covers 8 bases. With V trimmed by 5 bases and J by 0 bases, 2 bases remained unmatched. This CDR3 has 14 amino acids. Germline V CDR1 and CDR2: SGHTA, FQGTGA. In DNA form, the CDR3 reads TGTGCCAGCAGCCCGGACAGGGTGAACACTGAAGCTTTCTTT. Translation: CASSPDRVNTEAFF.

This clone was recorded once. The chain combines TRBV11-1 with TRBJ2-7; 10 bases align to TRBD1. After removal of 5 bases from V and 2 bases from J, the junction contained 9 bases not matched to a gene. This CDR3 is 16 amino acids long. The germline V gene has CDR1 SGHAT and CDR2 FQDESV (reference sequence). Here the CDR3 reads CASSPRGTGDTYEQYF. The CDR3 DNA sequence: TGTGCCAGCAGCCCCAGGGGGACAGGGGATACCTACGAGCAGTACTTC.

The genes are TRBV7-2 and TRBJ1-2; TRBD1 matches at 7 bases. V dropped 8 bases and J dropped 2; count of bases not matched to a gene: 11. The CDR3 length is 15 residues. Per germline, CDR1 SGHTA and CDR2 FQGNSA. The CDR3: CASSRVEGGNYGYTF. As DNA, the CDR3 is TGTGCCAGCTCTCGCGTGGAAGGGGGCAACTATGGCTACACCTTC.

This clone is a singleton in its sample. V gene TRBV19 combines with J gene TRBJ2-7, with 15 bases aligning to TRBD2. With V trimmed by 3 bases and J by 3 bases, 3 bases remained unmatched. Germline assignment: CDR1 LNHDA and CDR2 SQIVND (reference sequence). This CDR3 spans 16 amino acids. The CDR3 coding sequence is TGTGCCAGTAGTATCGGGACTAGCGGGGGGAGCTACGAGCAGTACTTC. Translating it yields CASSIGTSGGSYEQYF.

This chain uses TRBV5-1 with TRBJ2-2, with 10 bases fitting TRBD2. CDR3 length equals 16 residues. The trim removed 1 base at V and 3 bases at J, leaving 3 bases unmatched. Germline-derived CDR1 and CDR2 are SGHRS and YFSETQ. CDR3: CASSLTSGTYTGELFF. CDR3 bases: TGCGCCAGCAGCTTGACTAGCGGGACTTACACCGGGGAGCTGTTTTTT.

This chain joins TRBV13 and TRBJ2-7; 10 nucleotides line up with TRBD1. The CDR3 runs to 14 residues. CDR1 is PRHDT, CDR2 FYEKMQ, per germline (reference sequence). V lost 3 bases and J lost 7; bases outside the gene matches: 6. For the CDR3, the DNA is TGTGCCAGCAGCTTCGACAGGGGGCTGCGGGAGCAGTACTTC. It yields the protein CASSFDRGLREQYF.

This clone was detected only once. The rearrangement links TRBV7-2 to TRBJ2-7, with 11 bases lining up with TRBD2. J gave up 4 bases and V 5 bases, and 7 bases lay outside the gene matches. The germline V gene encodes CDR1 SGHTA and CDR2 FQGNSA. This CDR3 is built from 15 residues. CDR3 loop: CASSISGRAGYEQYF. The CDR3 region has the DNA TGTGCCAGCAGCATTAGCGGGAGGGCCGGTTACGAGCAGTACTTC.

The chain combines TRBV15 with TRBJ2-5; perhaps TRBD2 as D (6 bases). CDR1 is LNHNV, CDR2 YYDKDF, per germline (reference sequence). The CDR3 loop spans 14 amino acids. V shed 5 bases and J shed 1 base, with 11 bases lying between them. In DNA, the CDR3 is TGTGCCACCAGCTCTCGGGACTTCCAAGAGACCCAGTACTTC. This codes for CATSSRDFQETQYF.

The rearrangement uses TRBV7-6 and TRBJ2-5; unclear D gene. The germline CDR1 and CDR2 sequences are SGHVS and FNYEAQ. V was cut by 0 bases and J by 1 base, with 9 bases left in between. This CDR3 region has 15 residues. CDR3 amino acids: CASSLAFIFQETQYF. The CDR3 bases are TGTGCCAGCAGCTTAGCCTTTATCTTCCAAGAGACCCAGTACTTC.

V and J are TRBV4-1 and TRBJ2-1; 10 nucleotides agree with TRBD1. V gave up 0 bases and J gave up 15 bases; unmatched junction bases: 14. Germline lookup yields CDR1 MGHRA and CDR2 YSYEKL. The CDR3 loop spans 16 amino acids. Here the CDR3 reads CASSQERRQGATEGFF. The CDR3 region has the DNA TGCGCCAGCAGCCAAGAGAGGAGACAGGGGGCGACCGAGGGGTTCTTC.

The chain couples TRBV4-1 to TRBJ2-7; 12 nucleotides agree with TRBD2. Germline V gene data show CDR1 as MGHRA and CDR2 as YSYEKL. V gave up 2 bases and J gave up 3 bases; unmatched junction bases: 11. This CDR3 has 18 residues. Written as DNA, the CDR3 is TGCGCCAGCAGCCAATACACCGTGACTAGCGGGAGCTACTACGAGCAGTACTTC. Amino acid sequence: CASSQYTVTSGSYYEQYF.

The CDR3 reads CASSVGAGTYNEQFF. In DNA form, the CDR3 reads TGTGCCAGCAGCGTAGGAGCGGGAACGTACAATGAGCAGTTCTTC. The chain joins TRBV9 to TRBJ2-1, with TRBD2 matching over 7 bases. Trimming took 0 bases from V and 4 from J; bases not matched to a gene: 4. The CDR3 sequence is 15 residues long. Per the germline V gene, CDR1 is SGDLS and CDR2 is YYNGEE. The complete variable domain, with remaining parts taken from reference TRBV9 and TRBJ2-1, reads DSGVTQTPKHLITATGQRVTLRCSPRSGDLSVYWYQQSLDQGLQFLIQYYNGEERAKGNILERFSAQQFPDLHSELNLSSLELGDSALYFCASSVGAGTYNEQFFGPGTRLTVL.

The V and J genes are TRBV28 and TRBJ2-7; 7 nucleotides agree with TRBD1. The CDR3 sequence is 14 residues long. V gave up 5 bases and J gave up 0 bases; unmatched junction bases: 4. Germline CDR1 reads MDHEN; CDR2 reads SYDVKM. The DNA of the CDR3 is TGTGCCAGCAGTATAGACAGGGTCTCCTACGAGCAGTACTTC. It translates to CASSIDRVSYEQYF.